This T cell receptor (beta chain) was observed in a study of Ad26.COV2.S vaccination and SARS-CoV-2 variants. Trimming cost V 0 bases and J 5 bases, with 4 bases left between them. The CDR3 runs 13 residues. The germline V gene encodes CDR1 LNHNV and CDR2 YYDKDF (reference sequence). The treatment: roughly 18 received Ad26.COV2.S at low or high dose, single or two shots; 5 received placebo; per-sample allocation not given. Day 63 after the first vaccine or placebo injection was the time point for sampling. Method: immunoSEQ multiplex PCR; TCRdb's copy keeps in-frame clones and lacks some. The sample consists of about 460,000 clones, approximately 90% of them appearing once.

This TCR derives from a person between 18 and 60 years old who received the Ad26.COV2.S COVID-19 vaccine or a placebo. This specimen consisted of peripheral blood, obtained in a trial of Ad26.COV2.S vaccine versus placebo. The J gene is TRBJ2-2, the V gene TRBV15; D is undetermined. CDR3 residues: CATSRDPTGELFF. For the CDR3, the DNA is TGTGCCACCAGCAGAGATCCTACCGGGGAGCTGTTTTTT.